This T cell receptor (beta chain) was sequenced for a study of neoadjuvant anti-PD-1 for oral cavity cancer. Broader study findings: Only a few patients per response group were TCR-analyzed; validation needed.

Blood libraries mostly used roughly 500 ng genomic DNA, six replicates each. The repertoire was sequenced with immunoSEQ multiplex PCR; TCRdb's copy has only in-frame clones and lacks some. The table lists tens of thousands of clones, 79% of them singletons. This clone was detected only a few times. Its antigen is still unknown. With 1 base clipped from V and 6 bases from J, the junction kept 4 bases outside the gene matches. This CDR3 is 15 amino acids long. CDR1 SGHNT and CDR2 YYREEE come from the germline V gene (reference sequence). The specimen comprised PBMCs, sampled before nivolumab (anti-PD-1) treatment. This rearrangement joins TRBV5-4 to TRBJ2-1; 10 bases fit TRBD2. This receptor was obtained from a person aged 35-79 years with oral cavity squamous cell carcinoma. CDR3 region: CASSLRSSGGNEQFF. CDR3 sequence (DNA): TGTGCCAGCAGCTTGCGGTCTAGCGGGGGCAATGAGCAGTTCTTC.